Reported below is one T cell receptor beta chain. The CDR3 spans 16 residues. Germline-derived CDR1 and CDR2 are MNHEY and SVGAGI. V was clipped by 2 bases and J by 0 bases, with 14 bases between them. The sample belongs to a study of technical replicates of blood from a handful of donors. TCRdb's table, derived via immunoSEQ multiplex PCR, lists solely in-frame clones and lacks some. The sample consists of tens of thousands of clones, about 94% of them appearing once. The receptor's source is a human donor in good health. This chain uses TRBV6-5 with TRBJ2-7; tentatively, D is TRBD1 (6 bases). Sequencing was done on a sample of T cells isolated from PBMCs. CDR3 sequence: CASSYTGTLFSYEQYF. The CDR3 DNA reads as TGTGCCAGCAGTTACACCGGGACATTGTTCTCCTACGAGCAGTACTTC.